The text below deals with one TCR beta chain. Its specificity is not known. V trimming: 6 bases; J trimming: 3 bases; junction bases outside the gene matches: 16. The CDR3 runs 17 residues. Per the germline V gene, CDR1 is SQVTM and CDR2 is ANQGSEA. This entry is derived from a study of response to subunit inactivated influenza vaccine. General observations from the study: The authors suggested that few new T cells are recruited per seasonal influenza vaccination.

In TCRdb, the RT-PCR reads were re-called with MiXCR into one record per CDR3 protein. The data hold 540,000 or so distinct CDR3 sequences, with 13% observed a single time. The V gene is TRBV29-1, the J gene TRBJ1-2, with TRBD1 matching over 10 bases. The TCR was taken from a man between 50 and 59 years old who received an inactivated influenza vaccine. Sequencing was performed on PBMCs from blood, taken about 40 days after vaccination. As DNA, the CDR3 is TGCAGCGTGTTGCTGGTCGGACAGGGGGAGGAAGACTATGGCTACACCTTC. Amino acids: CSVLLVGQGEEDYGYTF.